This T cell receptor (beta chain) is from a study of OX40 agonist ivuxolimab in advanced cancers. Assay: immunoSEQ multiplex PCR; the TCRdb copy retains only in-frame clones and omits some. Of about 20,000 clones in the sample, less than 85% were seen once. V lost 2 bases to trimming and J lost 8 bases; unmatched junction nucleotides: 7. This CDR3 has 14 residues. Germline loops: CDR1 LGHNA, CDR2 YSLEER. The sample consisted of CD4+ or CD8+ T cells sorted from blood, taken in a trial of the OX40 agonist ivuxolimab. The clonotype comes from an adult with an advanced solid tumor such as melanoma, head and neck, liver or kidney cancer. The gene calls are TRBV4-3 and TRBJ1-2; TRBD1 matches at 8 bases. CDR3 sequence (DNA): TGCGCCAGCAGCCAACCCGGGACAGGCTGGGGCTACACCTTC. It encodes CASSQPGTGWGYTF.